Following are 19 T cell receptor beta chains from one sample sequenced in a study of T cells in tuberculosis. This table comes from immunoSEQ multiplex PCR, and its TCRdb copy is limited to in-frame clones, with some not included. Among some 25,000 clones listed, nearly 97% were seen once. Sequencing was carried out using PBMCs. These receptors originate from a donor aged 10-35 years with latent tuberculosis or without tuberculosis infection.

The J gene is TRBJ2-1, the V gene TRBV7-6; maybe TRBD2 (5 bases). The V and J ends lost 5 bases and 4 bases respectively, with 12 bases between them. Germline V gives CDR1 SGHVS, CDR2 FNYEAQ. The CDR3 sequence is 14 residues long. The CDR3 DNA sequence: TGTGCCAGCAGCACGAGGGTAGGGTACAATGAGCAGTTCTTC. This gives the protein CASSTRVGYNEQFF.

This chain uses TRBV5-6 with TRBJ1-2; 8 positions match TRBD1. Per the germline V gene, CDR1 is SGHDT and CDR2 is YYEEEE. The CDR3 sequence is 14 residues long. V was clipped by 4 bases and J by 5 bases; unmatched bases: 7. The CDR3 bases are TGTGCCAGCAGCGGAGGCCAGGGGGCTTATGGCTACACCTTC. It yields the protein CASSGGQGAYGYTF.

CDR3 bases: TGTGCCAGCAGCCCAATAGGACTAGCGGGGACCTACGAGCAGTACTTC. Encoded protein: CASSPIGLAGTYEQYF. This chain joins TRBV14 and TRBJ2-7, with TRBD2 matching 12 bases. V lost 4 bases, J lost 2 bases, and 6 bases stayed unmatched. This CDR3 spans 16 amino acids. Germline values: CDR1 SGHDN, CDR2 FVKESK. Variable domain in full (rest from reference TRBV14 and TRBJ2-7): EAGVTQFPSHSVIEKGQTVTLRCDPISGHDNLYWYRRVMGKEIKFLLHFVKESKQDESGMPNNRFLAERTGGTYSTLKVQPAELEDSGVYFCASSPIGLAGTYEQYFGPGTRLTVT.

The V gene is TRBV5-4, the J gene TRBJ2-3, with 7 bases aligning to TRBD1. The CDR3 has 15 residues. Unmatched junction bases numbered 5, after V lost 2 bases and J lost 2 bases. Germline loops: CDR1 SGHNT, CDR2 YYREEE (reference sequence). The CDR3 sequence is CASSFRGSHTDTQYF. For the CDR3, the DNA is TGTGCCAGCAGCTTCAGGGGGTCCCACACAGATACGCAGTATTTT. The variable domain in full, with the rest retrieved from reference TRBV5-4 and TRBJ2-3, is ETGVTQSPTHLIKTRGQQVTLRCSSQSGHNTVSWYQQALGQGPQFIFQYYREEENGRGNFPPRFSGLQFPNYSSELNVNALELDDSALYLCASSFRGSHTDTQYFGPGTRLTVL.

The V call is TRBV4-1, the J call TRBJ1-1; maybe TRBD1 (6 bases). The V gene's germline CDR1 is MGHRA and CDR2 YSYEKL. V lost 2 bases and J 4 bases, leaving 17 bases between the germline ends. This CDR3 is 16 amino acids long. The CDR3 coding sequence is TGCGCCAGCAGCCAACTGGGCAGGGGCCGGGCCACTGAAGCTTTCTTT. It translates to CASSQLGRGRATEAFF.

In this sample, this clone turned up once. J is TRBJ1-6 and V is TRBV6-1, with unresolved D. V lost 5 bases, J lost 15 bases, and 11 bases lay in between. CDR3 size: 11 residues. Germline lookup yields CDR1 MNHNS and CDR2 SASEGT. The CDR3 nucleotides are TGTGCCAGCAGTCATACTAGGGACCTCCACTTT. This sequence encodes CASSHTRDLHF.

The chain is built from TRBV5-1 and TRBJ1-2, with TRBD1 matching 8 bases. With 1 base clipped from V and 1 base from J, the junction kept 3 bases outside the gene matches. The CDR3 is 15 residues long. Looked up from germline, CDR1 is SGHRS and CDR2 is YFSETQ. Here the CDR3 DNA reads TGCGCCAGCAGCTTGACGACAGGGGTTAACTATGGCTACACCTTC. Translated, it gives CASSLTTGVNYGYTF.

This chain joins TRBV5-4 and TRBJ2-7; 9 bases map to TRBD1. Germline V gives CDR1 SGHNT, CDR2 YYREEE (reference sequence). V was clipped by 3 bases and J by 1 base; unmatched bases: 5. This CDR3 is built from 15 residues. CDR3 coding DNA: TGTGCCAGCAGCTGGGGACAGGGTAGTTCCTACGAGCAGTACTTC. Encoded protein: CASSWGQGSSYEQYF.

With regard to this clone: Its ends do not fully match the called genes, so a read error is possible. The rearrangement links TRBV19 to TRBJ1-4, with 9 bases lining up with TRBD1. Germline-derived CDR1 and CDR2 are LNHDA and SQIVND (reference sequence). The CDR3 runs to 14 residues. The CDR3 DNA sequence: TGTGCCAGTAGTTCCGGGACAGGGAATGGAAAACTGTTTTTT. Residues: CASSSGTGNGKLFF. Supplemented by reference TRBV19 and TRBJ1-4, the full variable domain reads DGGITQSPKYLFRKEGQNVTLSCEQNLNHDAMYWYRQDPGQGLRLIYYSQIVNDFQKGDIAEGYSVSREKKESFPLTVTSAQKNPTAFYLCASSSGTGNGKLFFGSGTQLSVL.

The genes are TRBV5-1 and TRBJ2-5; perhaps TRBD2 as D (6 bases). Germline V gives CDR1 SGHRS, CDR2 YFSETQ. The CDR3 extends over 14 amino acids. Trimming stripped 0 bases from V and 4 bases from J, with 10 bases between. The CDR3 DNA reads as TGCGCCAGCAGCTTGGCCGGGGGTCCAGAGACCCAGTACTTC. The encoded protein is CASSLAGGPETQYF.

This clone came up once. The chain combines TRBV2 with TRBJ1-2, with 9 bases fitting TRBD1. This CDR3 comprises 14 residues. Germline V gives CDR1 SNHLY, CDR2 FYNNEI. Trimming removed 3 bases from V and 7 bases from J; junction bases left unmatched: 6. The CDR3 DNA follows: TGTGCCAGCAGTGAGGGGACAGGGTTTGGTGGCTACACCTTC. Protein product: CASSEGTGFGGYTF.

The chain carries TRBV29-1 and TRBJ2-1; TRBD1 aligns across 10 bases. The CDR3 loop spans 13 amino acids. Germline V lookup: CDR1 SQVTM, CDR2 ANQGSEA. After removal of 6 bases from V and 7 bases from J, the junction contained 6 bases not matched to a gene. The CDR3 sequence is CSVMTGGLNEQFF. CDR3 nucleotide sequence: TGCAGCGTGATGACAGGGGGCCTAAATGAGCAGTTCTTC.

In its sample, this clone was seen once. The chain joins TRBV6-1 to TRBJ1-1; possible D gene TRBD1, 5 bases. The CDR3 totals 15 residues. The V and J ends lost 3 bases and 2 bases respectively, with 13 bases between them. Germline lookup yields CDR1 MNHNS and CDR2 SASEGT. CDR3 bases: TGTGCCAGCAGTGACGTTGTCAGGGTCAACACTGAAGCTTTCTTT. Its protein product is CASSDVVRVNTEAFF.

CDR3 nucleotides: TGTGCCAGCAGCCAAGTGGACACACCCTACAATGAGCAGTTCTTC. Translating it yields CASSQVDTPYNEQFF. This chain links TRBV4-2 with TRBJ2-1, with D tentatively TRBD1 (5 bases). CDR3 length equals 15 residues. The germline CDR1 and CDR2 sequences are LGHNA and YNFKEQ. V lost 1 base to trimming and J lost 2 bases, with 9 bases between them.

The chain links TRBV11-2 to TRBJ1-2; 10 bases map to TRBD1. Germline trimming cut 5 bases from V and 3 bases from J; bases unmatched to any gene: 9. The CDR3 has 16 residues. The V gene's germline CDR1 is SGHAT and CDR2 FQNNGV. The CDR3 coding sequence is TGTGCCAGCAGCCCTATCCGGGACAGGGGACACTATGGCTACACCTTC. This translates into CASSPIRDRGHYGYTF.

The chain combines TRBV7-2 with TRBJ2-1, with TRBD2 identical over 8 bases. Looked up from germline, CDR1 is SGHTA and CDR2 is FQGNSA. The CDR3 sequence is 14 residues long. V dropped 3 bases and J dropped 3; count of bases not matched to a gene: 1. CDR3 bases: TGTGCCAGCAGCTTGACTAGCGACTACAATGAGCAGTTCTTC. It codes for CASSLTSDYNEQFF.

V and J are TRBV5-4 and TRBJ2-3, with 8 bases that match TRBD1. Germline V gene lookup returns CDR1 SGHNT and CDR2 YYREEE (reference sequence). The V gene end was trimmed by 5 bases and the J gene end by 4 bases; junction bases not matched to a gene: 3. The CDR3 is 13 amino acids. The CDR3 DNA is TGTGCCAGCAGACCACAGGGGGCAGATACGCAGTATTTT. Amino acid sequence: CASRPQGADTQYF.

CDR3 bases: TGTGCCAGCAGCCCAAGCAGGTCCGCCTACGAGCAGTACGTC. As protein: CASSPSRSAYEQYV. The chain is built from TRBV21-1 and TRBJ2-7; the D call of TRBD1 is as the table states it, not checked on the DNA. TRBV21-1 is given as a pseudogene. This CDR3 has 14 amino acids.

This chain uses TRBV27 with TRBJ2-2; D is uncertain. This CDR3 region has 17 residues. From germline, CDR1 is MNHEY and CDR2 SMNVEV (reference sequence). V lost 0 bases and J lost 4, with 15 bases in between. CDR3 loop: CASSLSVFRVPTGELFF. CDR3 nucleotide sequence: TGTGCCAGCAGTTTATCGGTTTTCCGGGTCCCCACCGGGGAGCTGTTTTTT.